Listed below are T cell receptor beta chains from one sample, sequenced in a study of Ad26.COV2.S vaccination and SARS-CoV-2 variants. Profiling relied on immunoSEQ multiplex PCR, and the TCRdb table lists in-frame clones only, not all of them. Of about 350,000 clones in the sample, roughly 90% were seen once. The sequenced sample was peripheral blood, obtained in a trial of Ad26.COV2.S vaccine versus placebo. These receptors all come from a person aged 18-60 years who received the Ad26.COV2.S COVID-19 vaccine or a placebo. CDR3s include the opening cysteine and the closing phenylalanine or tryptophan.

j_call v_call cdr3_aa
TRBJ2-2 TRBV7-2 CASRTGTGESGELFF
TRBJ1-2 TRBV9 CASSGQGFKGYTF
TRBJ2-1 TRBV30 CAWSVLAGDNEQFF
TRBJ1-6 TRBV7-2 CASSLGLGGALHF
TRBJ1-3 TRBV5-1 CASRNGGDSGNTIYF
TRBJ1-1 TRBV18 CASSLNLNLNTEAFF
TRBJ2-1 TRBV5-1 CASSLEPGLSNEQFF
TRBJ1-1 TRBV5-1 CASSTVVGEAFF
TRBJ2-1 TRBV5-1 CASTVTSGSMYNEQFF
TRBJ1-5 TRBV2 CASSKQGSDQPQHF
TRBJ1-5 TRBV19 CASSIRDGRHYSNQPQHF
TRBJ1-5 TRBV19 CASSIRWSWEPQHF
TRBJ2-3 TRBV30 CAWSRGLAYDTQYF
TRBJ1-5 TRBV29-1 CSARTGVNQPQHF
TRBJ1-4 TRBV19 CASSMATVRGEKLFF
TRBJ2-7 TRBV7-2 CASSLGQQDEQYF
TRBJ2-2 TRBV28 CASSLIGQGGVVNTGELFF
TRBJ2-5 TRBV3-1/TRBV3-2 CASSQPPLRGRGETQYF
TRBJ2-5 TRBV5-5 CASSLNRGRDGTQYF
TRBJ2-5 TRBV4-3 CASSQDWGARETQYF
TRBJ2-5 TRBV20-1 CSASLHKYQETQYF
TRBJ2-7 TRBV19 CASSIARGNHEQYF
TRBJ2-3 TRBV5-1 CASSPPTGSTDTQYF
TRBJ1-1 TRBV19 CASRGGSGQGGVHTEAFF
TRBJ1-1 TRBV19 CASSSRLTGVNTEAFF
TRBJ1-5 TRBV13 CASSFGGNSNQPQHF
TRBJ2-1 TRBV4-2 CASSPEGGRVGFNEQFF
TRBJ1-2 TRBV2 CARPRATHGYTF
TRBJ2-3 TRBV4-3 CASSLRGTDTQYF
TRBJ1-5 TRBV9 CASSVGRGNQPQHF
TRBJ2-5 TRBV5-1 CASSATGGVGETQYF
TRBJ2-1 TRBV2 CASVPGLRHNEQFF
TRBJ2-2 TRBV20-1 CSASGWQHTGELFF
TRBJ2-3 TRBV7-2 CASSLAFRADTQYF
TRBJ1-1 TRBV3-1/TRBV3-2 CASSQEWGEAFF
TRBJ1-1 TRBV28 CASSLYLRDSLNTEAFF
TRBJ2-2 TRBV3-1/TRBV3-2 CASSQTNTGELFF
TRBJ2-4 TRBV6-5 CASSSQGAKNIQYF
TRBJ1-5 TRBV30 CAWGAVNQPQHF
TRBJ2-1 TRBV3-1/TRBV3-2 CASSQDYQGGGTYNEQFF
TRBJ2-1 TRBV2 CASSEAGTLDNEQFF
TRBJ1-2 TRBV6-5 CASSWGPGQRYTF
TRBJ2-3 TRBV18 CASSGSGLDHYRDGTDTQYF
TRBJ2-7 TRBV6-4 CASSDSPEWDAYEQYF
TRBJ1-4 TRBV19 CASSMRGIRGEKLFF
TRBJ2-5 TRBV7-2 CASSLQRGGEETQYF
TRBJ2-7 TRBV7-9 CASSRDTYYEQYF
TRBJ1-1 TRBV5-6 CASSFQGASEAFF
TRBJ2-5 TRBV5-6 CASSLRQNQETQYF